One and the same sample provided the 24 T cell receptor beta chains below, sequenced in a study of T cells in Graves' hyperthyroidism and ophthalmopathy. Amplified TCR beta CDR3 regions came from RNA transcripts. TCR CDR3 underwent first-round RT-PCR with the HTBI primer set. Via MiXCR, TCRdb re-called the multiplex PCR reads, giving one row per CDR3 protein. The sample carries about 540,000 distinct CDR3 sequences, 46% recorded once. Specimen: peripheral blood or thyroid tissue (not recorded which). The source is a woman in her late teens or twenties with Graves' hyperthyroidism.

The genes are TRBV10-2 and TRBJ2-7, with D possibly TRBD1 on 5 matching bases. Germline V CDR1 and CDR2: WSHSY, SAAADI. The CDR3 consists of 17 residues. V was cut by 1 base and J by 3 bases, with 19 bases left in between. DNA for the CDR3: TGCGCCAGCAGTGAGTTTCTGGGGTGGCAGGGTATCTACGAGCAGTACTTC. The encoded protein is CASSEFLGWQGIYEQYF.

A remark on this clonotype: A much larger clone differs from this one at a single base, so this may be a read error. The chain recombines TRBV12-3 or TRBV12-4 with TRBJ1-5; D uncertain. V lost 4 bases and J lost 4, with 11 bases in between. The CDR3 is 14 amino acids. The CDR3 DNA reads TGTGCCAGCAGTTCCGAGGCGTGGAATCAGCCCCAGCATTTT. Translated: CASSSEAWNQPQHF.

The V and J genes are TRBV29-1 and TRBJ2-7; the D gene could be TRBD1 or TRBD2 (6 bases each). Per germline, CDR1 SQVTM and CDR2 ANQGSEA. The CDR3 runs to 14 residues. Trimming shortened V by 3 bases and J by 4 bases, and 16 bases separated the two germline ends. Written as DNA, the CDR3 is TGCAGCGTTGATGGGGGGCTCGCCCGTTACGAGCAGTACTTC. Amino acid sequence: CSVDGGLARYEQYF.

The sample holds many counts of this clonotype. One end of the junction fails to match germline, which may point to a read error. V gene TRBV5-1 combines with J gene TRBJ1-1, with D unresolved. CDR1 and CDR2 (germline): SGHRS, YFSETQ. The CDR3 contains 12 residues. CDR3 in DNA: TGTGCCAGCAGCTTCTCAAACACTGAAGCTTTCTTT. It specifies CASSFSNTEAFF.

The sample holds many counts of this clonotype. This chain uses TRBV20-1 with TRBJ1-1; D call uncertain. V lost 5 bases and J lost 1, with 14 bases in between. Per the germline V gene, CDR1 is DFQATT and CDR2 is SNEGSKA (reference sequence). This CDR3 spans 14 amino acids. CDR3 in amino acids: CSARPGHQNTEAFF. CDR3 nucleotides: TGCAGTGCTCGCCCTGGCCATCAGAACACTGAAGCTTTCTTT.

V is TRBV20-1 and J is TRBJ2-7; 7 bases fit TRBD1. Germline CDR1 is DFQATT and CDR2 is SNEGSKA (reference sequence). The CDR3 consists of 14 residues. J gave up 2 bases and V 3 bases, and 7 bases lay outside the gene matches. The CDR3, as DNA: TGCAGTGCTAGCCCACGAACAGGGGCCTACGAGCAGTACTTC. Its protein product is CSASPRTGAYEQYF.

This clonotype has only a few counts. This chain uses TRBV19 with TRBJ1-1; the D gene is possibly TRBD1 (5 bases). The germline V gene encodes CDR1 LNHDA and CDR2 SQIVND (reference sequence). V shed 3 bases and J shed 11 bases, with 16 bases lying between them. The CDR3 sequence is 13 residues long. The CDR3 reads CASSIEAGPGAFF. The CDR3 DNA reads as TGTGCCAGTAGTATCGAGGCCGGGCCAGGGGCTTTCTTT. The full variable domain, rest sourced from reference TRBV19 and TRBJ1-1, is DGGITQSPKYLFRKEGQNVTLSCEQNLNHDAMYWYRQDPGQGLRLIYYSQIVNDFQKGDIAEGYSVSREKKESFPLTVTSAQKNPTAFYLCASSIEAGPGAFFGQGTRLTVV.

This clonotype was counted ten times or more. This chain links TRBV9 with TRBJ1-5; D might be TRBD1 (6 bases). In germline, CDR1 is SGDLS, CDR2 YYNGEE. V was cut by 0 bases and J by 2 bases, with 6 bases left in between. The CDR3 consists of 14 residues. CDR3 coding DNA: TGTGCCAGCAGCGTAGGACAGGGCAATCAGCCCCAGCATTTT. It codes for CASSVGQGNQPQHF.

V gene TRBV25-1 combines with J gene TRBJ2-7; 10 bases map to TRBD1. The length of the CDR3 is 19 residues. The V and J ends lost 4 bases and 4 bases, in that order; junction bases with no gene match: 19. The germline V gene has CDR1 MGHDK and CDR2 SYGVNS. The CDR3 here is CASSVGTGATGTGEYEQYF. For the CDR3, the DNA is TGTGCCAGCAGTGTGGGGACAGGGGCCACCGGGACAGGGGAATACGAGCAGTACTTC.

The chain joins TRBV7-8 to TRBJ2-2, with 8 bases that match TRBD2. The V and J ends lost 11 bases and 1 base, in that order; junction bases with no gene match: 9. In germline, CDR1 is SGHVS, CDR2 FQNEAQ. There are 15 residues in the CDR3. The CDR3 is CAWSGLAGNTGELFF. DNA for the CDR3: TGTGCCTGGAGTGGGCTAGCGGGGAACACCGGGGAGCTGTTTTTT. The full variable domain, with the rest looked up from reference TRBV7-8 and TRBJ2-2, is GAGVSQSPRYKVAKRGQDVALRCDPISGHVSLFWYQQALGQGPEFLTYFQNEAQLDKSGLPSDRFFAERPEGSVSTLKIQRTQQEDSAVYLCAWSGLAGNTGELFFGEGSRLTVL.

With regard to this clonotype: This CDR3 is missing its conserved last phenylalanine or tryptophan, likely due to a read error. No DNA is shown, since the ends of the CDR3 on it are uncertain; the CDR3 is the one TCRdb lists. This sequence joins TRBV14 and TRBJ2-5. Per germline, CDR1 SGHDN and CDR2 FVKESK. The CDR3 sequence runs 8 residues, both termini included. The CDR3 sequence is CASSEGEI.

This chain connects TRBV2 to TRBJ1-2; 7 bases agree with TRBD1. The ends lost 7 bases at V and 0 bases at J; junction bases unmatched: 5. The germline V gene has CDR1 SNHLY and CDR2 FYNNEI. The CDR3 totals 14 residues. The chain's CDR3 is CASTEGTANYGYTF. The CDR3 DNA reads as TGTGCCAGCACCGAGGGGACAGCTAACTATGGCTACACCTTC.

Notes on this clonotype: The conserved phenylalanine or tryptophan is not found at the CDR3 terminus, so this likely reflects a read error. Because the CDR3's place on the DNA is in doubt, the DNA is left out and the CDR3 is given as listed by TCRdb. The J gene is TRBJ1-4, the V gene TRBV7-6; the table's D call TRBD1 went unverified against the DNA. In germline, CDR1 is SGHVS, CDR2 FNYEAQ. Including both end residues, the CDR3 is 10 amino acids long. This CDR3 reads CASSLEQGGS.

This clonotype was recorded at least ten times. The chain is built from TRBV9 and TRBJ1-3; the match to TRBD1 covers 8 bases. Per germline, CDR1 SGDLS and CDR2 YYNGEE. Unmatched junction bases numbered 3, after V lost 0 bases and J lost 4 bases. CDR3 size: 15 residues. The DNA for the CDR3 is TGTGCCAGCAGCGTAGCGACAGGGGTAGGAAACACCATATATTTT. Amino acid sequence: CASSVATGVGNTIYF.

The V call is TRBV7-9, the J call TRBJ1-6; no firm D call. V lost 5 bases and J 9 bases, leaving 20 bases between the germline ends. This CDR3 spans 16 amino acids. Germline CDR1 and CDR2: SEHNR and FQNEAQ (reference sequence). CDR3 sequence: CASSLGLREASSPLHF. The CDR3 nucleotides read TGTGCCAGCAGCCTCGGACTTCGGGAAGCCAGTTCACCCCTCCACTTT.

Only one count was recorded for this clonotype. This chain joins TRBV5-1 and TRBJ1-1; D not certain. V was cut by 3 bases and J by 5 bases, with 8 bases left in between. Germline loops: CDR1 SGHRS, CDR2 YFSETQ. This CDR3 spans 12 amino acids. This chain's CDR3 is CASSYGETEAFF. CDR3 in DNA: TGCGCCAGCAGCTACGGGGAGACTGAAGCTTTCTTT.

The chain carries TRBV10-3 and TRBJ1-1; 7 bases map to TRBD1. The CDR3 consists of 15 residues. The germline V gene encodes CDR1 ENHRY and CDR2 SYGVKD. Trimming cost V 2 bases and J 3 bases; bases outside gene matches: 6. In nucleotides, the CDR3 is TGTGCCATCAGTGAGGCGACAGGGACGTACACTGAAGCTTTCTTT. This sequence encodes CAISEATGTYTEAFF.

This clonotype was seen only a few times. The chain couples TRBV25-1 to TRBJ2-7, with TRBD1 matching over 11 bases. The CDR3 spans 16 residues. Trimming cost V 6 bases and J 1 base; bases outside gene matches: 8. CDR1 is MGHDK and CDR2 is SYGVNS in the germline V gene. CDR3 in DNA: TGTGCCAGCAGAGGGGACAGGGGGAAAAGGTCCTACGAGCAGTACTTC. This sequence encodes CASRGDRGKRSYEQYF.

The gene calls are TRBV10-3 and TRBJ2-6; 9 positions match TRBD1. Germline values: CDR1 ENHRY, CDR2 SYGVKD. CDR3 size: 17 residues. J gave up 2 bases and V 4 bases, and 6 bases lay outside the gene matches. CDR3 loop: CAISARDREAGANVLTF. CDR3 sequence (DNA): TGTGCCATCAGTGCCCGGGACAGGGAGGCTGGGGCCAACGTCCTGACTTTC.

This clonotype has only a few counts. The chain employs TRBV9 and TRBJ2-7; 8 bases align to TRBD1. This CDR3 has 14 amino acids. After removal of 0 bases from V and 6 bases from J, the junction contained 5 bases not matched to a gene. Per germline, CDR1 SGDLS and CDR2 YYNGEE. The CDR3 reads CASSVVQGAGEQYF. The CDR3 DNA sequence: TGTGCCAGCAGCGTAGTCCAGGGGGCAGGCGAGCAGTACTTC.

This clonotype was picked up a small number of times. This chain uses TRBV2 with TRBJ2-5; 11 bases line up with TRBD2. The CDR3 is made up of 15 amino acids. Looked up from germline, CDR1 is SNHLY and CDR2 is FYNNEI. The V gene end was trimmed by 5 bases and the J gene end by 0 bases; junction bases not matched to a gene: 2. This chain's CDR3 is CASSLSGRDQETQYF. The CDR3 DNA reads TGTGCCAGCAGTCTTAGCGGGAGGGACCAAGAGACCCAGTACTTC.

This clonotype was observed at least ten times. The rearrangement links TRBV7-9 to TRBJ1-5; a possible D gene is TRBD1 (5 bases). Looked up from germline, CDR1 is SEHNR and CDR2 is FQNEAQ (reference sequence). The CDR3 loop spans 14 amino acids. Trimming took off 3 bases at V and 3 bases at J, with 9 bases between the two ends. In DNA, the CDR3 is TGTGCCAGCAGCTTCGGCAGGGACAATCAGCCCCAGCATTTT. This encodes CASSFGRDNQPQHF.

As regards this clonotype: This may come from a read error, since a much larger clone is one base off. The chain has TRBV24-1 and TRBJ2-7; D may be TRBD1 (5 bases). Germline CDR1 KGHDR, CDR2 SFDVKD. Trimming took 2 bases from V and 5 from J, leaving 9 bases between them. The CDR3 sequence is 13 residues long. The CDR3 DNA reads TGTGCCACCAGTGATTGGGGCAGTAACGAGCAGTACTTC. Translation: CATSDWGSNEQYF.

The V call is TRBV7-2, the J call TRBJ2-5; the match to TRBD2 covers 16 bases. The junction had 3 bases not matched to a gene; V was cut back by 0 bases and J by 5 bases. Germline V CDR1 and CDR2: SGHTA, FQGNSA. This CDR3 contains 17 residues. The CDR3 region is CASSLAGLAGGYETQYF. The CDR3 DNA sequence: TGTGCCAGCAGCTTAGCGGGACTAGCGGGAGGGTACGAGACCCAGTACTTC. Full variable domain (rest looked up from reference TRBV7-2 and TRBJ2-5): GAGVSQSPSNKVTEKGKDVELRCDPISGHTALYWYRQSLGQGLEFLIYFQGNSAPDKSGLPSDRFSAERTGGSVSTLTIQRTQQEDSAVYLCASSLAGLAGGYETQYFGPGTRLLVL.